These T cell receptor beta chains were read from a single sample in a study of blood T cell repertoires in COVID-19. The method was immunoSEQ multiplex PCR; TCRdb's version includes in-frame clones alone and lacks a portion of them. This table has some 55,000 clones, under 85% appearing once. Sample: peripheral blood. Every receptor here comes from an older woman with acute or convalescent COVID-19. The CDR3 runs from the conserved cysteine through the conserved F or W. A D gene is named only where the DNA matches it firmly. Clone size is given for some rows only: seen once, a few or many times, or a class if the clone is expanded.

D: .; V: TRBV2; size: .; J: TRBJ1-1; CDR3: CASSEAQRTEAFF; DNA: TGTGCCAGCAGTGAAGCTCAGAGGACTGAAGCTTTCTTT
D: .; V: TRBV28; size: once; J: TRBJ1-1; CDR3: CASSWSGDAFF; DNA: TGTGCCAGCAGTTGGTCGGGGGATGCTTTCTTT
D: TRBD2; V: TRBV5-1; size: .; J: TRBJ2-1; CDR3: CASSLVAGGSYNEQFF; DNA: TGCGCCAGCAGCTTGGTAGCGGGGGGCTCCTACAATGAGCAGTTCTTC
D: TRBD1; V: TRBV10-2; size: .; J: TRBJ1-4; CDR3: CASSEFAGTANEKLFF; DNA: TGCGCCAGCAGTGAATTTGCCGGGACAGCTAATGAAAAACTGTTTTTT
D: .; V: TRBV18; size: once; J: TRBJ1-2; CDR3: CASSPPMGQVGYGYTF; DNA: TGTGCCAGCTCACCACCGATGGGGCAAGTGGGCTATGGCTACACCTTC
D: .; V: TRBV5-1; size: .; J: TRBJ1-4; CDR3: CASSFILGTNEKLFF; DNA: TGCGCCAGCAGCTTTATACTCGGGACTAATGAAAAACTGTTTTTT
D: .; V: TRBV5-1; size: .; J: TRBJ2-5; CDR3: CASSLAPSGSRETQYF; DNA: TGCGCCAGCAGCTTGGCCCCCTCCGGGAGTAGGGAGACCCAGTACTTC
D: TRBD2; V: TRBV6-6; size: .; J: TRBJ2-5; CDR3: CASNKRGGSQETQYF; DNA: TGTGCCAGCAACAAACGGGGGGGGTCCCAAGAGACCCAGTACTTC
D: .; V: TRBV6-5; size: .; J: TRBJ1-1; CDR3: CASSAGITNTEAFF; DNA: TGTGCCAGCAGCGCAGGGATAACGAACACTGAAGCTTTCTTT
D: .; V: TRBV9; size: .; J: TRBJ2-1; CDR3: CASSHDPGRESNEQFF; DNA: TGTGCCAGCAGCCATGATCCGGGACGGGAGTCTAATGAGCAGTTCTTC
D: .; V: TRBV6-5; size: once; J: TRBJ1-4; CDR3: CASSYSGLRDEKLFF; DNA: TGTGCCAGCAGTTACTCCGGCCTGAGGGATGAAAAACTGTTTTTT
D: TRBD1; V: TRBV5-6; size: once; J: TRBJ2-3; CDR3: CASSFPGQGGSTDTQYF; DNA: TGTGCCAGCAGCTTCCCGGGACAGGGGGGTAGCACAGATACGCAGTATTTT
D: TRBD2; V: TRBV7-2; size: .; J: TRBJ2-1; CDR3: CASWLAGGSGGQFF; DNA: TGTGCCAGCTGGCTAGCGGGGGGCTCTGGAGGGCAGTTCTTC
D: .; V: TRBV3-1/TRBV3-2; size: .; J: TRBJ2-7; CDR3: CASSQRSYEQYF; DNA: TGTGCCAGCAGCCAGCGCTCCTACGAGCAGTACTTC
D: .; V: TRBV12-3/TRBV12-4; size: .; J: TRBJ1-5; CDR3: CASSLGANQPQHF; DNA: TGTGCCAGCAGTTTAGGGGCGAATCAGCCCCAGCATTTT
D: TRBD1; V: TRBV27; size: .; J: TRBJ1-2; CDR3: CASSSSGTGGDGYTF; DNA: TGTGCCAGCAGTTCCTCCGGGACAGGGGGCGATGGCTACACCTTC
D: .; V: TRBV27; size: .; J: TRBJ2-3; CDR3: CASSHAAADTQYF; DNA: TGTGCCAGCAGTCACGCCGCGGCAGATACGCAGTATTTT
D: .; V: TRBV19; size: .; J: TRBJ1-1; CDR3: CASSIAGGGTEAFF; DNA: TGTGCCAGTAGTATAGCTGGGGGGGGCACTGAAGCTTTCTTT
D: TRBD1; V: TRBV9; size: .; J: TRBJ2-1; CDR3: CASSARQGSGEQFF; DNA: TGTGCCAGCAGCGCAAGACAGGGGTCGGGTGAGCAGTTCTTC
D: .; V: TRBV5-1; size: .; J: TRBJ2-1; CDR3: CASSLAGGNNYNEQFF; DNA: TGCGCCAGCAGCTTGGCCGGGGGAAATAACTACAATGAGCAGTTCTTC
D: TRBD1; V: TRBV24-1; size: .; J: TRBJ1-5; CDR3: CATSESDRGSHQPQHF; DNA: TGTGCCACCAGTGAATCCGACAGGGGTTCGCATCAGCCCCAGCATTTT
D: TRBD1; V: TRBV7-9; size: .; J: TRBJ2-7; CDR3: CASSSGTGNHEQYF; DNA: TGTGCCAGCAGCTCCGGGACAGGGAATCACGAGCAGTACTTC
D: .; V: TRBV29-1; size: .; J: TRBJ2-1; CDR3: CSVATSTASNEQFF; DNA: TGCAGCGTCGCCACTAGCACAGCGTCCAATGAGCAGTTCTTC
D: .; V: TRBV12-3/TRBV12-4; size: .; J: TRBJ1-1; CDR3: CASSFYPGEAFF; DNA: TGTGCCAGCAGTTTTTATCCGGGTGAAGCTTTCTTT
D: .; V: TRBV19; size: .; J: TRBJ1-3; CDR3: CASTSGGSGNTIYF; DNA: TGTGCCAGTACTAGTGGAGGTTCTGGAAACACCATATATTTT
D: TRBD1; V: TRBV6-4; size: few; J: TRBJ2-7; CDR3: CASSEQGAQAGAYEQYF; DNA: TGTGCCAGCAGTGAACAGGGGGCCCAAGCCGGAGCCTACGAGCAGTACTTC